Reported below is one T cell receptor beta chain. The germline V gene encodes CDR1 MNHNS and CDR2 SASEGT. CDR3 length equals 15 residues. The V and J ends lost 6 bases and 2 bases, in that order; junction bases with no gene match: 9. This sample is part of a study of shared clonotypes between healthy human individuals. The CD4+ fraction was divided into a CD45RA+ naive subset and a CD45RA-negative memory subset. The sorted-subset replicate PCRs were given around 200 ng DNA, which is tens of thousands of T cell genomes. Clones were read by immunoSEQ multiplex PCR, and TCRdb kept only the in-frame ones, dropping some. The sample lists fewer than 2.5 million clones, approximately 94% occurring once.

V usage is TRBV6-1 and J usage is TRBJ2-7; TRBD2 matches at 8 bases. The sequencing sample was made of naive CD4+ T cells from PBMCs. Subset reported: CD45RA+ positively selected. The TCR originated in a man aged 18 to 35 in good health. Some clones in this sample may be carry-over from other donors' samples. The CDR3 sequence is CASRGGTSGAYEQYF. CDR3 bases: TGTGCCAGCAGGGGGGGGACTAGTGGGGCCTACGAGCAGTACTTC.